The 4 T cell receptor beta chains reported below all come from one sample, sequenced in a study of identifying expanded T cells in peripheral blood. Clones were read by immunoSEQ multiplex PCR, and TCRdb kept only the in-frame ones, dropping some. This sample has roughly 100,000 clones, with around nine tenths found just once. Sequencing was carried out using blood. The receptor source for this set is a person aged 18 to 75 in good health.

The CDR3 spells CASSLSRQPTDTQYF. The CDR3 coding sequence is TGCGCCAGCAGCTTGAGTAGGCAGCCCACAGATACGCAGTATTTT. The V call is TRBV5-1, the J call TRBJ2-3, with no clear D. The CDR3 length is 15 residues. CDR1 SGHRS and CDR2 YFSETQ come from the germline V gene. With 1 base removed from V and 2 bases from J, the gap between germline ends came to 11 bases.

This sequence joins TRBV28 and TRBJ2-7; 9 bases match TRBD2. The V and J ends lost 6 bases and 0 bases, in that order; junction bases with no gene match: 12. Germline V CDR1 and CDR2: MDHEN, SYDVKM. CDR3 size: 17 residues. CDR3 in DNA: TGTGCCAGCAGCCCCCTTAGCGGGGGCCTAGCCTCCTACGAGCAGTACTTC. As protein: CASSPLSGGLASYEQYF.

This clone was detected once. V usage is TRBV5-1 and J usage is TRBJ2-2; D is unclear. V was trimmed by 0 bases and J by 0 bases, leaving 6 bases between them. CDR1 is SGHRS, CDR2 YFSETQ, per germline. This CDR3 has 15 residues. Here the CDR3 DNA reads TGCGCCAGCAGCTTGGAAAGGACGAACACCGGGGAGCTGTTTTTT. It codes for CASSLERTNTGELFF.

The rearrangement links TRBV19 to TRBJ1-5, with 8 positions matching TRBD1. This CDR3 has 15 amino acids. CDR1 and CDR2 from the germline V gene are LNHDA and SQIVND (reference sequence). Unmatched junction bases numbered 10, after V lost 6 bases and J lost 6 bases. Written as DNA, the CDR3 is TGTGCCAGTAGGACGACAGGGGCGGGGGGTCAGCCCCAGCATTTT. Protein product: CASRTTGAGGQPQHF.